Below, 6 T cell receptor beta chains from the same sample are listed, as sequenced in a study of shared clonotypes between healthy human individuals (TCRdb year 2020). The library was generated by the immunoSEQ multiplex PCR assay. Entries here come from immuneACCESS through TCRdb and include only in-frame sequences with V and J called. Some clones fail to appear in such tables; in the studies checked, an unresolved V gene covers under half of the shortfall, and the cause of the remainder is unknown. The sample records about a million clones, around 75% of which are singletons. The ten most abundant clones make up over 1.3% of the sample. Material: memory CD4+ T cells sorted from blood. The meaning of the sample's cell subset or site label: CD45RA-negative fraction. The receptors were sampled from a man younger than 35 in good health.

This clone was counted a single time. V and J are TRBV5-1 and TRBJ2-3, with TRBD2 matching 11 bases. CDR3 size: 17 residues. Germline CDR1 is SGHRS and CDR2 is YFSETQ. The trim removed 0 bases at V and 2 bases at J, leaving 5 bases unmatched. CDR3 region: CASSLGQLAGVTDTQYF. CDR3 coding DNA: TGCGCCAGCAGCTTGGGCCAACTAGCGGGGGTCACAGATACGCAGTATTTT. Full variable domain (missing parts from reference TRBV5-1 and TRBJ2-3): KAGVTQTPRYLIKTRGQQVTLSCSPISGHRSVSWYQQTPGQGLQFLFEYFSETQRNKGNFPGRFSGRQFSNSRSEMNVSTLELGDSALYLCASSLGQLAGVTDTQYFGPGTRLTVL.

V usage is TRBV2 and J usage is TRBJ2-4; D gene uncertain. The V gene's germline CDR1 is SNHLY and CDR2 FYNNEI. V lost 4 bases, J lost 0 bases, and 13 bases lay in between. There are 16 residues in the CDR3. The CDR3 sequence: CASSGSTSLAKNIQYF. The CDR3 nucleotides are TGTGCCAGCAGTGGGTCCACCTCTCTAGCCAAAAACATTCAGTACTTC.

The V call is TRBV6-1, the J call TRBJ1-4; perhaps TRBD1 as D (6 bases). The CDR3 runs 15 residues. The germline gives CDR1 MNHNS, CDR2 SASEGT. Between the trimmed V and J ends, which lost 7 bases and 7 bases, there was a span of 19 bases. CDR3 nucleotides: TGTGCCAGCAAGATAGCGGGGGGCTTTGGTGAAAAACTGTTTTTT. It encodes CASKIAGGFGEKLFF.

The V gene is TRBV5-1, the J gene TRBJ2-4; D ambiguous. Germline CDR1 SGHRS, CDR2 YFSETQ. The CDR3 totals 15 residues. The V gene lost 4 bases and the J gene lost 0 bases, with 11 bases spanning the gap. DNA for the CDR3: TGCGCCAGCAGCATAGACCCCATAGCCAAAAACATTCAGTACTTC. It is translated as CASSIDPIAKNIQYF. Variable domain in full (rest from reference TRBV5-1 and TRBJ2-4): KAGVTQTPRYLIKTRGQQVTLSCSPISGHRSVSWYQQTPGQGLQFLFEYFSETQRNKGNFPGRFSGRQFSNSRSEMNVSTLELGDSALYLCASSIDPIAKNIQYFGAGTRLSVL.

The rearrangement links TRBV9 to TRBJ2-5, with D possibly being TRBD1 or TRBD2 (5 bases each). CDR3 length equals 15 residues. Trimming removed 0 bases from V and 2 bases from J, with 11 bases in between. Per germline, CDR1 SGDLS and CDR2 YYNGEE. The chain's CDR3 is CASSVAPREQETQYF. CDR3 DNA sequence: TGTGCCAGCAGCGTAGCTCCCAGGGAGCAAGAGACCCAGTACTTC.

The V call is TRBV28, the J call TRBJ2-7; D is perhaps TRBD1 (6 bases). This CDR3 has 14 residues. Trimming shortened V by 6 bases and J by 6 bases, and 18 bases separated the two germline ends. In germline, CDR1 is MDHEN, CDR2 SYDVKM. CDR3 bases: TGTGCCAGCAGACCCCCGGGACAAGCCCTCGAGCAGTACTTC. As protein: CASRPPGQALEQYF.